The source of this TCR beta chain is a study of T cell responses to AZD1222 COVID-19 vaccine. General observations from the study: Across spike, vaccine-associated CD4 TCRs were found, dominant at 160-218 and 743-854.

Second doses were pooled across both intervals (about 4 or about 12 weeks). With regard to this clone: Its matching antigen is unknown.

Germline lookup yields CDR1 SNHLY and CDR2 FYNNEI. CDR3 length: 14 amino acids. With 2 bases clipped from V and 9 bases from J, the junction kept 7 bases outside the gene matches. The table came from immunoSEQ multiplex PCR; TCRdb's copy has only in-frame clones and leaves some out. The sample carries about 46,000 clones, 80% to 90% recorded once. This chain joins TRBV2 and TRBJ2-3; 8 bases fit TRBD2. The source is an adult who received the AZD1222 COVID-19 vaccine. Specimen: peripheral blood, collected 28 days after the second AZD1222 dose. The CDR3 sequence: CASSETSGSGTQYF. CDR3 nucleotide sequence: TGTGCCAGCAGTGAAACTAGCGGCTCTGGAACGCAGTATTTT.